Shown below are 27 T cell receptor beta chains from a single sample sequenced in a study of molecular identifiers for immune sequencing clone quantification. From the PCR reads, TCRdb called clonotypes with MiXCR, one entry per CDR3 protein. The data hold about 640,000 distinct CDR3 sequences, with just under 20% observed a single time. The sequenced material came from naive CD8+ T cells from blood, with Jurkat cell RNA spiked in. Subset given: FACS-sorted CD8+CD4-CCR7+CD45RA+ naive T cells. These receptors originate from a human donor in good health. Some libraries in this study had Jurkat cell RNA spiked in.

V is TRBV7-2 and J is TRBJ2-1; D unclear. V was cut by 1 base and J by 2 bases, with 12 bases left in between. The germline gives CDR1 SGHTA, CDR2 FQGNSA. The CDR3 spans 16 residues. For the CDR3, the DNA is TGTGCCAGCAGCTTAGAACCCCCCCCCCCCTACAATGAGCAGTTCTTC. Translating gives CASSLEPPPPYNEQFF. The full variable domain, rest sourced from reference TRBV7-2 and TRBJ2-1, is GAGVSQSPSNKVTEKGKDVELRCDPISGHTALYWYRQSLGQGLEFLIYFQGNSAPDKSGLPSDRFSAERTGGSVSTLTIQRTQQEDSAVYLCASSLEPPPPYNEQFFGPGTRLTVL.

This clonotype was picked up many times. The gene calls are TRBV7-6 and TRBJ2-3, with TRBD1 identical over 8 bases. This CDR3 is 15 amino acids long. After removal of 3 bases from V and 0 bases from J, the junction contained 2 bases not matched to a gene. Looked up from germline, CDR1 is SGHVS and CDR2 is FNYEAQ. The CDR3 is CASSLTGASTDTQYF. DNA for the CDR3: TGTGCCAGCAGCTTGACAGGGGCTAGCACAGATACGCAGTATTTT.

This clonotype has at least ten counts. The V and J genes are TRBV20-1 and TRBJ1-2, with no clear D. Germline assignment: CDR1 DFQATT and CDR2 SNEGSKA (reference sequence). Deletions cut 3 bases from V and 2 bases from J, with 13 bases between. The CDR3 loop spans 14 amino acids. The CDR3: CSASPTEENYGYTF. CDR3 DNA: TGCAGTGCTAGCCCAACCGAAGAAAACTATGGCTACACCTTC.

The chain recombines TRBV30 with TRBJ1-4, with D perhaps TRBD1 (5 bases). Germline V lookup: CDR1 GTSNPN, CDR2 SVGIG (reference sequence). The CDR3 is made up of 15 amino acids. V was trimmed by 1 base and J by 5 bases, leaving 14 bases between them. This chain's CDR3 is CAWSATGFQNEKLFF. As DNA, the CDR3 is TGTGCCTGGAGTGCAACAGGATTCCAAAATGAAAAACTGTTTTTT. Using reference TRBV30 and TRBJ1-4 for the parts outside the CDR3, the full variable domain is SQTIHQWPATLVQPVGSPLSLECTVEGTSNPNLYWYRQAAGRGLQLLFYSVGIGQISSEVPQNLSASRPQDRQFILSSKKLLLSDSGFYLCAWSATGFQNEKLFFGSGTQLSVL.

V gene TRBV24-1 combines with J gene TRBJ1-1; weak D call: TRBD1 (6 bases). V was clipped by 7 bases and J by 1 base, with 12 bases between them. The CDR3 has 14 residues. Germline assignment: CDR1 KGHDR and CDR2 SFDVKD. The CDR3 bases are TGTGCCACCAGAATGACAGGTCAGAACACTGAAGCTTTCTTT. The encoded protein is CATRMTGQNTEAFF.

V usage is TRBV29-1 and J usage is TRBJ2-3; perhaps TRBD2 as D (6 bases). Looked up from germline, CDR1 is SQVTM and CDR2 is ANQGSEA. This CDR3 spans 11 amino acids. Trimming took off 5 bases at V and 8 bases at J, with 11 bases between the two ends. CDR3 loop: CSVLTGVTQYF. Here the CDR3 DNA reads TGCAGCGTTCTCACGGGGGTTACGCAGTATTTT.

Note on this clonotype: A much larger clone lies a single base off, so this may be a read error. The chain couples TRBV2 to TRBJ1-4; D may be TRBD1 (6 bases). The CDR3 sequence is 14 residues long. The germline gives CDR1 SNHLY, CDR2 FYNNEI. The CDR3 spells CASSEVGTQEKPFF. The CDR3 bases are TGTGCCAGCAGTGAAGTCGGGACACAAGAAAAACCGTTTTTT. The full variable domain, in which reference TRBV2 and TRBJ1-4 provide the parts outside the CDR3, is EPEVTQTPSHQVTQMGQEVILRCVPISNHLYFYWYRQILGQKVEFLVSFYNNEISEKSEIFDDQFSVERPDGSNFTLKIRSTKLEDSAMYFCASSEVGTQEKPFFGSGTQLSVL.

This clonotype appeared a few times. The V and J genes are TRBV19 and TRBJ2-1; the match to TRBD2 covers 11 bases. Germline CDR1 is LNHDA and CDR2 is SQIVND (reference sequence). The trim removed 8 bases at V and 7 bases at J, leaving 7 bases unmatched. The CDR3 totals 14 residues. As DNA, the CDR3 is TGTGCCAGTGCGACTAGCGGGATCTCGAATGAGCAGTTCTTC. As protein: CASATSGISNEQFF.

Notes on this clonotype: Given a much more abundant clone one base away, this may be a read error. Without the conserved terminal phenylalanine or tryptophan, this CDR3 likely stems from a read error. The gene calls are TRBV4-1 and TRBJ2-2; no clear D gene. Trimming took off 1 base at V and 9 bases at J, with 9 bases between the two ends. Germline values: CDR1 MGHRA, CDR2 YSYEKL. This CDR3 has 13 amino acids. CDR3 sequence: CASSQAVGRELFL. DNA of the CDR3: TGCGCCAGCAGCCAAGCGGTAGGCAGGGAGCTGTTTCTT.

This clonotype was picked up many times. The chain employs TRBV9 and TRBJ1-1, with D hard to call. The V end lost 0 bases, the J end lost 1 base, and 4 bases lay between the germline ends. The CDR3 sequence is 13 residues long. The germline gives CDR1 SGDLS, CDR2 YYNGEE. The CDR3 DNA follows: TGTGCCAGCAGCGTAGTTCCGAACACTGAAGCTTTCTTT. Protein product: CASSVVPNTEAFF.

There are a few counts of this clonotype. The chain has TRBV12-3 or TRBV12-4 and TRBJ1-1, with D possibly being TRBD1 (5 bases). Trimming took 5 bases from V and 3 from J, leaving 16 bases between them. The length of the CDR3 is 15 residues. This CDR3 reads CASSQNRQGDTEAFF. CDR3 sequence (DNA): TGTGCCAGCAGTCAAAATCGCCAGGGTGACACTGAAGCTTTCTTT.

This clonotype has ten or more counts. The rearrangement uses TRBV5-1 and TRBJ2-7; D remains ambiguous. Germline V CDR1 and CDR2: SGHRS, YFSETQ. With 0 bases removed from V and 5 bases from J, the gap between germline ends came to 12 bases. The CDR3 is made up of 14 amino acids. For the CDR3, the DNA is TGCGCCAGCAGCTTGGTGGCCCCCCAGGACGAGCAGTACTTC. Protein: CASSLVAPQDEQYF. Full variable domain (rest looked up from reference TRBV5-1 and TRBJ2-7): KAGVTQTPRYLIKTRGQQVTLSCSPISGHRSVSWYQQTPGQGLQFLFEYFSETQRNKGNFPGRFSGRQFSNSRSEMNVSTLELGDSALYLCASSLVAPQDEQYFGPGTRLTVT.

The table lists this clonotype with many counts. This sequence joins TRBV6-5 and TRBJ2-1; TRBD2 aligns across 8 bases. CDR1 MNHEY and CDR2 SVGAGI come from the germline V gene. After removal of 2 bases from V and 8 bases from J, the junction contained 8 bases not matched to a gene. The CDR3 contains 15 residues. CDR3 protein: CASSYRGGGFDEQFF. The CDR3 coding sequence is TGTGCCAGCAGTTACCGGGGGGGTGGGTTTGATGAGCAGTTCTTC.

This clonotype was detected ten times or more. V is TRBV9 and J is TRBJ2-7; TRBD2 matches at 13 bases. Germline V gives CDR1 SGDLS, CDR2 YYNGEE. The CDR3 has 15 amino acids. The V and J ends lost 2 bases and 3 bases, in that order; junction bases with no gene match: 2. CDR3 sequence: CASSVGTSGVYEQYF. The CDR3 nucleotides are TGTGCCAGCAGCGTCGGGACTAGCGGGGTCTACGAGCAGTACTTC.

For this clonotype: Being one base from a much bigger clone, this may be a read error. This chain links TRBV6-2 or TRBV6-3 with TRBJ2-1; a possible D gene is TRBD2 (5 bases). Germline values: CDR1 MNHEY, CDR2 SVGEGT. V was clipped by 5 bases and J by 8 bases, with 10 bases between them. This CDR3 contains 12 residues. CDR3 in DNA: TGTGCCAGCAGTGCGGACGGGGATGAGCAGTTCTTC. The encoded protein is CASSADGDEQFF.

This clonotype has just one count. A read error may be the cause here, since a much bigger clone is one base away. As DNA, the CDR3 is TGTGCCAGCAGTTTCGGGGCACGGGGTGGAAAACTGTTTTTT. Residues: CASSFGARGGKLFF. The chain recombines TRBV6-5 with TRBJ1-4; D perhaps matches TRBD1 (5 bases). V was cut by 4 bases and J by 10 bases, with 16 bases left in between. Looked up from germline, CDR1 is MNHEY and CDR2 is SVGAGI. The CDR3 covers 14 residues.

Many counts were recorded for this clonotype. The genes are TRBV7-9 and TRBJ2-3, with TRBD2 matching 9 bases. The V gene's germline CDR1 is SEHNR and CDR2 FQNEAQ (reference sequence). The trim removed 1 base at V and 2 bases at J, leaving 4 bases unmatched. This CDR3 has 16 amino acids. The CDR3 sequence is CASSLGLAEPTDTQYF. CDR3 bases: TGTGCCAGCAGCTTAGGACTAGCGGAGCCCACAGATACGCAGTATTTT.

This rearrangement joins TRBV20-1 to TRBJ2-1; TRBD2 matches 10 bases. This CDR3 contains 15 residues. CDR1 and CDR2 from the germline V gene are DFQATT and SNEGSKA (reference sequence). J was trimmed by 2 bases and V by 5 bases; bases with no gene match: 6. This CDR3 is CSAESGRATYNEQFF. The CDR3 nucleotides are TGCAGTGCTGAAAGCGGGAGGGCCACCTACAATGAGCAGTTCTTC.

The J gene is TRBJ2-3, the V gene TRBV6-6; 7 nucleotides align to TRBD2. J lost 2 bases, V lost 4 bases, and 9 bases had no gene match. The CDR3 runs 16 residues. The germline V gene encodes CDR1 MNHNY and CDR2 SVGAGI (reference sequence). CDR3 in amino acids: CASSSSGMANTDTQYF. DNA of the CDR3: TGTGCCAGCAGTTCGAGCGGGATGGCTAACACAGATACGCAGTATTTT.

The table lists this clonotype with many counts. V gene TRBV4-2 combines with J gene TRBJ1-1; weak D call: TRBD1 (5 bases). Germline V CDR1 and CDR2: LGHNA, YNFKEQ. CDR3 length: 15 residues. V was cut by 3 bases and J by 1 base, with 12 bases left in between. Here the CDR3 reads CASSQEGRSNTEAFF. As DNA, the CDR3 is TGTGCCAGCAGCCAGGAGGGACGGTCGAACACTGAAGCTTTCTTT.

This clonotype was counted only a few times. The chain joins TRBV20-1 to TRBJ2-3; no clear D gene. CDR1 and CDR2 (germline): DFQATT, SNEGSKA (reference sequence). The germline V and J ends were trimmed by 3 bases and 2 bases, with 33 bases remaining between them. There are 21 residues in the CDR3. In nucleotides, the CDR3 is TGCAGTGCTAGCTCCTATCAATACTATTTCGGGCGCGGACGTCCCACAGATACGCAGTATTTT. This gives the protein CSASSYQYYFGRGRPTDTQYF.

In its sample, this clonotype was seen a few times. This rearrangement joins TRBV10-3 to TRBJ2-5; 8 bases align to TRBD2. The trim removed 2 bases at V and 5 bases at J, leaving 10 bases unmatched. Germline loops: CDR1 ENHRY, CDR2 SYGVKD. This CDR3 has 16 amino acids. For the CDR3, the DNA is TGTGCCATCAGTGAGGGGCTAGCGGGCCGGTGGGAGACCCAGTACTTC. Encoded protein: CAISEGLAGRWETQYF.

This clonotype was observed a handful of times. CDR3 residues: CASREDQSAGELFF. In nucleotides, the CDR3 is TGTGCCAGCAGAGAGGACCAGAGCGCCGGGGAGCTGTTTTTT. The chain links TRBV9 to TRBJ2-2, with D uncertain. V lost 5 bases and J lost 6, with 14 bases in between. This CDR3 has 14 amino acids. Germline values: CDR1 SGDLS, CDR2 YYNGEE.

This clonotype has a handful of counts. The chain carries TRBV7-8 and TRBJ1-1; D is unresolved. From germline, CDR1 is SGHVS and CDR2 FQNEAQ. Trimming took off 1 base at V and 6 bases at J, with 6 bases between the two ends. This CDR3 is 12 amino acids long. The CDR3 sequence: CASSLVVSEAFF. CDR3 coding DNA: TGTGCCAGCAGCTTAGTTGTATCTGAAGCTTTCTTT.

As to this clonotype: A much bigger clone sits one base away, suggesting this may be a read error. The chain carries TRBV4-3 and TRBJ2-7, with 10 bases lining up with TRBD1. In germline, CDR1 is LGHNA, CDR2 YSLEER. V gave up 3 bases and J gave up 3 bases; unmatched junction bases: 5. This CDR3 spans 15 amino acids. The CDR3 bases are TGCGCCAGCAGCCAGGGACAGGGGACATTCTACGAGCAGTACTTC. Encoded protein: CASSQGQGTFYEQYF.

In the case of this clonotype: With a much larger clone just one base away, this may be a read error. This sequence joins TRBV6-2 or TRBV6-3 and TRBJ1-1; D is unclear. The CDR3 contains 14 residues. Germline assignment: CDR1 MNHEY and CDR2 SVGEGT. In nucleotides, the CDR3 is TGTGGCAGCAGTTACATTGCTGTGAACACTGAAGCTTTCTTT. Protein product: CGSSYIAVNTEAFF.

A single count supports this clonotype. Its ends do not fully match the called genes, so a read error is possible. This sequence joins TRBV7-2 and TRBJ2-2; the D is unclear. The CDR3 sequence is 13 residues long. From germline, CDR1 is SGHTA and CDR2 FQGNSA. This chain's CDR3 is CASNLVNTGELFF. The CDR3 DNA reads TGCGCCAGCAACTTAGTGAACACCGGGGAGCTGTTTTTT.